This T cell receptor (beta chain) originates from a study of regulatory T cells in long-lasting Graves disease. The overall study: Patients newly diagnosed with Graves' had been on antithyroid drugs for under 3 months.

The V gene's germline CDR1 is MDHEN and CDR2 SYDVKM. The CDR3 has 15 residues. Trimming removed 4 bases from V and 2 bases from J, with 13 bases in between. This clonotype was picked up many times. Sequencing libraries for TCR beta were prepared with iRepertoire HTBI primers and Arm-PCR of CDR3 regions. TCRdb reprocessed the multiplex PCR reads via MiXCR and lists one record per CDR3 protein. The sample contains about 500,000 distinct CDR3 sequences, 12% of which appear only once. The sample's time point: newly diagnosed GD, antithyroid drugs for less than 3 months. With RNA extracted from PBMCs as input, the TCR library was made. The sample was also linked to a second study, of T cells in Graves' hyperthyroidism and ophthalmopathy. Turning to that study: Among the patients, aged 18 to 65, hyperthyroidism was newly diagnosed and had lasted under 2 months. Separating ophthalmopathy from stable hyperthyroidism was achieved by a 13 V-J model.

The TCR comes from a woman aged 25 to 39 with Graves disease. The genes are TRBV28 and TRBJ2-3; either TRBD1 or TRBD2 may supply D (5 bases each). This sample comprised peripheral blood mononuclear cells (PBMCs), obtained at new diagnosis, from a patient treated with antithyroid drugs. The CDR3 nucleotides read TGTGCCAGCAGTTCGGGGCAGGAGATCACAGATACGCAGTATTTT. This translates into CASSSGQEITDTQYF.